The 29 T cell receptor beta chains given below trace back to one sample, sequenced in a study of blood T cell repertoires in COVID-19. The method was immunoSEQ multiplex PCR; TCRdb's version includes in-frame clones alone and lacks a portion of them. The table lists 90,000 to 120,000 clones, about 90% of them singletons, with approximately 1.3% in the top ten. Sequenced input: peripheral blood. The source is a woman aged 25 to 39 with acute or convalescent COVID-19.

V is TRBV6-1 and J is TRBJ1-5; unclear D gene. Germline values: CDR1 MNHNS, CDR2 SASEGT. V lost 2 bases, J lost 7 bases, and 15 bases lay in between. The CDR3 has 15 amino acids. This chain's CDR3 is CASSERYPSIQPQHF. CDR3 DNA: TGTGCCAGCAGTGAACGGTATCCGTCGATCCAGCCCCAGCATTTT.

The chain is built from TRBV30 and TRBJ1-6, with D perhaps TRBD1 (5 bases). Per the germline V gene, CDR1 is GTSNPN and CDR2 is SVGIG (reference sequence). The germline V and J ends were trimmed by 4 bases and 7 bases, with 11 bases remaining between them. This CDR3 is 13 amino acids long. CDR3 residues: CAWTGILNSPLHF. CDR3 bases: TGTGCCTGGACAGGGATATTGAATTCACCCCTCCACTTT.

The chain employs TRBV11-1 and TRBJ2-7, with D perhaps TRBD1 (6 bases). Germline V gene data show CDR1 as SGHAT and CDR2 as FQDESV (reference sequence). This CDR3 is 14 amino acids long. With 5 bases removed from V and 5 bases from J, the gap between germline ends came to 16 bases. The chain's CDR3 is CASSPYIRGNEQYF. Written as DNA, the CDR3 is TGTGCCAGCAGCCCATACATCAGGGGAAACGAGCAGTACTTC.

This clone was counted once. This chain uses TRBV27 with TRBJ1-1; D not resolved. In germline, CDR1 is MNHEY, CDR2 SMNVEV (reference sequence). The V and J ends lost 2 bases and 1 base respectively, with 5 bases between them. There are 13 residues in the CDR3. CDR3 residues: CASSLGENTEAFF. Written as DNA, the CDR3 is TGTGCCAGCAGTTTAGGAGAGAACACTGAAGCTTTCTTT.

The chain carries TRBV7-9 and TRBJ2-4, with TRBD1 identical over 7 bases. Germline V CDR1 and CDR2: SEHNR, FQNEAQ (reference sequence). Trimming removed 5 bases from V and 8 bases from J; junction bases left unmatched: 12. The CDR3 has 15 amino acids. In DNA form, the CDR3 reads TGTGCCAGCAGCCCCCGACAGGGCGACGAGGACATTCAGTACTTC. Its protein product is CASSPRQGDEDIQYF.

The V and J genes are TRBV2 and TRBJ1-4; no clear D. Germline V gives CDR1 SNHLY, CDR2 FYNNEI. Trimming cost V 4 bases and J 8 bases, with 17 bases left between them. The CDR3 spans 15 residues. CDR3 loop: CASSGGISLGEKLFF. DNA of the CDR3: TGTGCCAGCAGTGGAGGGATAAGCCTTGGAGAAAAACTGTTTTTT.

This clone appeared a single time. The CDR3 spells CASSAPLGLAGGKWVYEQYF. The CDR3 DNA is TGTGCCAGCAGTGCGCCCTTGGGACTAGCGGGAGGGAAATGGGTCTACGAGCAGTACTTC. This chain connects TRBV28 to TRBJ2-7, with 16 bases that match TRBD2. V was clipped by 5 bases and J by 3 bases; unmatched bases: 16. This CDR3 has 20 residues. Germline CDR1 and CDR2: MDHEN and SYDVKM.

This rearrangement joins TRBV5-4 to TRBJ1-2; 8 nucleotides match TRBD1. Germline V gives CDR1 SGHNT, CDR2 YYREEE (reference sequence). This CDR3 is 16 amino acids long. V shed 4 bases, J shed 4 bases, and the junction held 12 bases outside the gene matches. The CDR3 sequence is CASSTRTGLTIYGYTF. The CDR3 DNA follows: TGTGCCAGCAGCACGAGGACAGGGCTGACCATCTATGGCTACACCTTC.

The J gene is TRBJ1-4, the V gene TRBV29-1; TRBD1 is a possible D gene (5 bases). Germline assignment: CDR1 SQVTM and CDR2 ANQGSEA. V lost 5 bases and J lost 6, with 13 bases in between. The CDR3 totals 13 residues. The CDR3 loop reads CSVRQTDHEKLFF. The CDR3 DNA reads as TGCAGCGTTCGACAGACCGATCATGAAAAACTGTTTTTT.

The chain couples TRBV10-3 to TRBJ1-2, with D possibly matching TRBD1 (5 bases). V was clipped by 4 bases and J by 1 base, with 22 bases between them. CDR1 and CDR2 (germline): ENHRY, SYGVKD. The CDR3 has 18 amino acids. CDR3 nucleotide sequence: TGTGCCATCAGTGGAGTTCCGACAGAGGTGAACTATAACTATGGCTACACCTTC. This codes for CAISGVPTEVNYNYGYTF.

V is TRBV11-2 and J is TRBJ2-7; D gene unclear. V was cut by 4 bases and J by 0 bases, with 16 bases left in between. CDR1 is SGHAT and CDR2 is FQNNGV in the germline V gene. The length of the CDR3 is 16 residues. The CDR3 region has the DNA TGTGCCAGCAGCTCAACCGCAGACTTGAGCTCCTACGAGCAGTACTTC. Translation: CASSSTADLSSYEQYF.

The chain combines TRBV11-1 with TRBJ2-5; TRBD2 might be the D (6 bases). The germline V and J ends were trimmed by 4 bases and 1 base, with 10 bases remaining between them. Germline V lookup: CDR1 SGHAT, CDR2 FQDESV (reference sequence). This CDR3 has 14 residues. The CDR3 spells CASSSTSIQETQYF. The CDR3 DNA is TGTGCCAGCAGCTCCACTAGCATCCAAGAGACCCAGTACTTC.

The chain employs TRBV7-2 and TRBJ1-2; 12 positions match TRBD1. CDR1 and CDR2 from the germline V gene are SGHTA and FQGNSA. This CDR3 region has 18 residues. The V segment lost 0 bases and the J segment 2 bases; nucleotides outside the gene matches: 7. The CDR3 region has the DNA TGTGCCAGCAGCTTAGCGGGGGGACAGGGGGCGCAGAACTATGGCTACACCTTC. Protein sequence: CASSLAGGQGAQNYGYTF.

The chain is built from TRBV11-3 and TRBJ2-2, with D perhaps matching TRBD1 (6 bases). V was cut by 1 base and J by 4 bases, with 7 bases left in between. Germline lookup yields CDR1 SGHNT and CDR2 YENEEA. This CDR3 comprises 14 residues. In DNA form, the CDR3 reads TGTGCCAGCAGCTTAGGAGGGGGCACCGGGGAGCTGTTTTTT. This sequence encodes CASSLGGGTGELFF.

This clone is a singleton in its sample. The DNA of the CDR3 is TGTGCCAGCAGCTTAGAGGGGCTCACGGGCTACACCTTC. Residues: CASSLEGLTGYTF. The chain has TRBV7-9 and TRBJ1-2, with D maybe TRBD1 (5 bases). V lost 1 base and J lost 8, with 11 bases in between. The germline V gene encodes CDR1 SEHNR and CDR2 FQNEAQ (reference sequence). The CDR3 is 13 residues long.

The V gene is TRBV2, the J gene TRBJ1-2, with 10 bases that match TRBD1. Germline V gene lookup returns CDR1 SNHLY and CDR2 FYNNEI. This CDR3 comprises 14 residues. V lost 8 bases and J lost 7; bases outside the gene matches: 10. The CDR3 sequence: CASRQDRGMVGYTF. The CDR3 DNA reads as TGTGCCAGCCGCCAGGACAGGGGGATGGTTGGCTACACCTTC.

The rearrangement uses TRBV5-1 and TRBJ1-1, with no clear D. V was clipped by 0 bases and J by 0 bases, with 12 bases between them. This CDR3 region has 16 residues. CDR1 and CDR2 (germline): SGHRS, YFSETQ. The CDR3 sequence: CASSLGRGGLNTEAFF. The DNA of the CDR3 is TGCGCCAGCAGCTTGGGCCGTGGCGGGCTGAACACTGAAGCTTTCTTT.

This sequence joins TRBV4-1 and TRBJ2-2, with D possibly being TRBD2 (6 bases). This CDR3 region has 16 residues. The germline gives CDR1 MGHRA, CDR2 YSYEKL. V lost 4 bases to trimming and J lost 6 bases, with 18 bases between them. CDR3 amino acids: CASSLMRGGVSGELFF. The CDR3 region has the DNA TGCGCCAGCAGCCTAATGCGGGGTGGAGTTTCCGGGGAGCTGTTTTTT.

This clone was seen just once. V gene TRBV18 combines with J gene TRBJ2-1; TRBD2 is a possible D gene (5 bases). The ends were cut back, 5 bases at V and 9 bases at J, with 17 bases in the middle. CDR1 is KGHSH and CDR2 is LQKENI in the germline V gene. The CDR3 covers 14 residues. The CDR3 loop reads CASSTQLVPSEQFF. Here the CDR3 DNA reads TGTGCCAGCTCAACACAACTAGTTCCCAGTGAGCAGTTCTTC.

The J gene is TRBJ1-4, the V gene TRBV19; D uncertain. V lost 6 bases, J lost 8 bases, and 16 bases lay in between. CDR1 and CDR2 (germline): LNHDA, SQIVND (reference sequence). This CDR3 has 14 residues. The CDR3 here is CASRRRGDGEKLFF. The DNA for the CDR3 is TGTGCCAGTAGGAGGCGGGGAGATGGGGAAAAACTGTTTTTT.

J is TRBJ1-5 and V is TRBV4-3; a weak D match, TRBD1 (6 bases). Germline V lookup: CDR1 LGHNA, CDR2 YSLEER. With 3 bases removed from V and 6 bases from J, the gap between germline ends came to 18 bases. This CDR3 contains 16 residues. Here the CDR3 DNA reads TGCGCCAGCAGCCAGGATTATACGGGACAAACTCAGCCCCAGCATTTT. Translated: CASSQDYTGQTQPQHF.

The rearrangement uses TRBV10-1 and TRBJ2-5; a possible D gene is TRBD2 (7 bases). The V end was cut by 2 bases, the J end by 5 bases, with 15 bases between. Germline V gene sequence: CDR1 WNHNN, CDR2 SYGVQD (reference sequence). The CDR3 is 15 amino acids. CDR3 coding DNA: TGCGCCAGCAGTGAGCACAGGGAGGGCGGGGAGACCCAGTACTTC. Its translation is CASSEHREGGETQYF.

The V gene is TRBV28, the J gene TRBJ2-7; weak D call: TRBD1 (5 bases). V was shortened by 2 bases and J by 7 bases, with 12 bases between the two germline ends. This CDR3 has 13 amino acids. The germline V gene has CDR1 MDHEN and CDR2 SYDVKM. In DNA form, the CDR3 reads TGTGCCAGCAGTTTAACCAGGGCCAAAGAGCAGTACTTC. It specifies CASSLTRAKEQYF.

V is TRBV19 and J is TRBJ2-5, with 10 bases lining up with TRBD2. Per the germline V gene, CDR1 is LNHDA and CDR2 is SQIVND (reference sequence). V was pared by 5 bases and J by 5 bases, with 14 bases of the junction left unmatched. The CDR3 is 17 residues long. The CDR3 protein is CASSLRRSGRALETQYF. The CDR3 DNA reads TGTGCCAGTAGTCTCAGGAGGAGCGGGAGGGCCCTGGAGACCCAGTACTTC.

This clone was seen once. The rearrangement joins TRBV28 to TRBJ1-3; 8 bases agree with TRBD1. This CDR3 contains 15 residues. V shed 6 bases, J shed 3 bases, and the junction held 7 bases outside the gene matches. Per the germline V gene, CDR1 is MDHEN and CDR2 is SYDVKM. The CDR3 sequence: CASSLQGVDGNTIYF. The CDR3 bases are TGTGCCAGCAGCTTACAGGGGGTTGATGGAAACACCATATATTTT.

This clone came up once. The same CDR3 also results from other DNA sequences found in this sample. The rearrangement joins TRBV3-1 (or the pseudogene TRBV3-2) to TRBJ1-1, with D possibly matching TRBD1 (5 bases). The CDR3 runs 13 residues. Trimming removed 1 base from V and 7 bases from J, with 10 bases in between. Germline CDR1 and CDR2: LGHDT and YNNKEL (reference sequence). The CDR3 is CASSQGVGGEAFF. The CDR3 DNA reads as TGTGCCAGCAGCCAAGGGGTGGGGGGTGAAGCTTTCTTT.

This clone was observed once. The genes are TRBV6-2 or TRBV6-3 and TRBJ2-4; 8 bases are shared with TRBD2. Trimming removed 0 bases from V and 8 bases from J; junction bases left unmatched: 18. The CDR3 spans 19 residues. The V gene's germline CDR1 is MNHEY and CDR2 SVGEGT. The CDR3, as DNA: TGTGCCAGCAGTTACTCGTTCGGCGGGGGCCGGCGGGGGGTTGACATTCAGTACTTC. This codes for CASSYSFGGGRRGVDIQYF.

V usage is TRBV28 and J usage is TRBJ1-2, with D tentatively TRBD1 (5 bases). Looked up from germline, CDR1 is MDHEN and CDR2 is SYDVKM. This CDR3 has 13 residues. The V end lost 3 bases, the J end lost 5 bases, and 10 bases lay between the germline ends. As DNA, the CDR3 is TGTGCCAGCAGTTTGGAAAGACAGTATGGCTACACCTTC. Translation: CASSLERQYGYTF.

The chain couples TRBV9 to TRBJ2-7, with D tentatively TRBD1 (5 bases). Germline CDR1 and CDR2: SGDLS and YYNGEE. The ends were cut back, 0 bases at V and 0 bases at J, with 10 bases in the middle. The CDR3 length is 15 residues. Here the CDR3 reads CASSVGLDNSYEQYF. In DNA form, the CDR3 reads TGTGCCAGCAGCGTAGGCTTGGACAACTCCTACGAGCAGTACTTC.